This is a list of T cell receptor beta chains from one sample in a study of cytomegalovirus exposure and HLA in healthy donors. Produced via immunoSEQ multiplex PCR; TCRdb's table is partial and in-frame only. Here the sample spans roughly 180,000 clones, 84% being singletons. The material sequenced was PBMCs. Every receptor here comes from a man aged 30 to 45 in good health and CMV-seronegative. Both conserved end residues are part of each CDR3. D genes are given only for firm matches. Clone size appears in some rows only: once, few, many, or a class for an expanded clone.

v_gene,j_gene,d_gene,abundance,CDR3nt,CDR3aa
TRBV30,TRBJ1-4,.,.,TGTGCCTGGAGTGCAGGGTCAGGTGAAAAACTGTTTTTT,CAWSAGSGEKLFF
TRBV4-1,TRBJ2-4,TRBD1,.,TGCGCCAGCAGCCAAGAAAGGGGGCTAGCCGACATTCAGTACTTC,CASSQERGLADIQYF
TRBV10-3,TRBJ1-2,.,.,TGTGCCATCAGTGACTCACCGGTCTATGGCTACACCTTC,CAISDSPVYGYTF
TRBV30,TRBJ2-5,TRBD1,.,TGTGCCTGGAGTGTAAAGGGGGCGAGTGAGACCCAGTACTTC,CAWSVKGASETQYF
TRBV4-2,TRBJ2-1,TRBD1,once,TGTGCCAGCAGCCAAGATATAGGACAGGTCGCCTACAATGAGCAGTTCTTC,CASSQDIGQVAYNEQFF
TRBV5-1,TRBJ2-2,TRBD1,.,TGCGCCAGCAGCTTGGGGGACAGGGTTGCCGGGGAGCTGTTTTTT,CASSLGDRVAGELFF
TRBV7-9,TRBJ1-1,.,.,TGTGCCAGCAGCCAACAGAACACTGAAGCTTTCTTT,CASSQQNTEAFF
TRBV9,TRBJ2-1,.,few,TGTGCCAGCAGCGTCCCGGCCGATGGACTCAATGAGCAGTTCTTC,CASSVPADGLNEQFF
TRBV28,TRBJ2-5,TRBD2,.,TGTGCCAGCAGCGGGGGGGGACTAGCGGAGACCCAGTACTTC,CASSGGGLAETQYF
TRBV29-1,TRBJ2-7,TRBD1,.,TGCAGCGTTGACCGACCGGGACAGGGAGGGGAGCAGTACTTC,CSVDRPGQGGEQYF
TRBV11-3,TRBJ2-2,.,few,TGTGCCAGCAGCCCAGGGGACGGCGGGGAGCTGTTTTTT,CASSPGDGGELFF
TRBV4-1,TRBJ1-1,.,few,TGCGCCAGCACCCCAACGACAGGTGAAGCTTTCTTT,CASTPTTGEAFF
TRBV5-1,TRBJ2-1,TRBD1,once,TGCGCCAGCAGCTTGGGGCAGGGGGCGAATGAGCAGTTCTTC,CASSLGQGANEQFF
TRBV2,TRBJ2-7,.,.,TGTGCCAGCAGTGAAGGAGGTACCAATTCCTACGAGCAGTACTTC,CASSEGGTNSYEQYF
TRBV10-2,TRBJ1-4,TRBD1,.,TGCGCCAGCAGTGAGGACAGGGAAGCTAATGAAAAACTGTTTTTT,CASSEDREANEKLFF
TRBV5-6,TRBJ1-5,.,.,TGTGCCAGCAGCCCGGGGGTGGGCAATCAGCCCCAGCATTTT,CASSPGVGNQPQHF
TRBV7-9,TRBJ2-7,.,.,TGTGCCAGCAGCTCCCCAGTGAGTTTTTTGGCTAGCCCCTACGAGCAGTACTTC,CASSSPVSFLASPYEQYF
TRBV7-8,TRBJ2-1,.,.,TGTGCCAGCAGCTTAGCGGTTGGGGGCGCGTACAATGAGCAGTTCTTC,CASSLAVGGAYNEQFF
TRBV27,TRBJ2-3,.,.,TGTGCCAGCAGTTCTAGCGCGTCAGATACGCAGTATTTT,CASSSSASDTQYF
TRBV28,TRBJ2-4,.,.,TGTGCCAGCGCACAGGGAACAAAGGACATTCAGTACTTC,CASAQGTKDIQYF
TRBV5-4,TRBJ2-5,.,few,TGTGCCAGCAGCTTACGTGGAAGCGGGGAGACCCAGTACTTC,CASSLRGSGETQYF
TRBV11-2,TRBJ2-7,.,.,TGTGCCAGCAGCCCAGAGGGAGCCTACGAGCAGTACTTC,CASSPEGAYEQYF
TRBV4-1,TRBJ2-3,.,few,TGCGCCAGCAGCCAAGGGACTCCGTTCACAGATACGCAGTATTTT,CASSQGTPFTDTQYF
TRBV5-1,TRBJ1-1,.,.,TGCGCCAGCAGCTTGGCACAGGACACTGAAGCTTTCTTT,CASSLAQDTEAFF
TRBV7-9,TRBJ2-7,TRBD1,.,TGTGCCAGCAGCTACCGGGACAGGGGCGAGCAGTACTTC,CASSYRDRGEQYF
TRBV19,TRBJ2-7,.,.,TGTGCCAGTAGTATACCCCACGGACTCTCCGGCGAGCAGTACTTC,CASSIPHGLSGEQYF
TRBV18,TRBJ1-4,.,.,TGTGCCAGCTCACCATACAGGTTTGAAAAACTGTTTTTT,CASSPYRFEKLFF
TRBV5-1,TRBJ2-7,TRBD2,.,TGCGCCAGCAGATGGGGGACTAGCGGGAAAACCACCTACGAGCAGTACTTC,CASRWGTSGKTTYEQYF
TRBV7-9,TRBJ2-1,TRBD2,.,TGTGCCAGCAGCCCCCGGATAGCGGGAGGCCCGGATTACAATGAGCAGTTCTTC,CASSPRIAGGPDYNEQFF
TRBV4-2,TRBJ1-2,.,.,TGTGCCAGCAGCCAAGTTGGGGGGGGTGCTCCTCATGGCTACACCTTC,CASSQVGGGAPHGYTF
TRBV6-1,TRBJ2-7,TRBD1,.,TGTGCCAGCAGTGTGGTAGGGGGCTGGTACGAGCAGTACTTC,CASSVVGGWYEQYF
TRBV6-1,TRBJ1-2,.,.,TGTGCCAGCAGTGCCAAAGCGAATTCCGGCTACACCTTC,CASSAKANSGYTF
TRBV4-3,TRBJ2-7,.,.,TGCGCCAGCAGCCAAGAAAAAAACGGGAGAGTCTGGTACGAGCAGTACTTC,CASSQEKNGRVWYEQYF
TRBV12-2,TRBJ1-5,.,.,TGTGCAAGTCGCTTGACCCGACAGGACAATCAGCCCCAGCATTTT,CASRLTRQDNQPQHF
TRBV5-6,TRBJ1-5,TRBD1,.,TGTGCCAGCAGCTTTGGGACAGGGTCTCAGCCCCAGCATTTT,CASSFGTGSQPQHF
TRBV11-3,TRBJ1-1,TRBD1,.,TGTGCCAGCAGCACCCGACAGGGTGTGGGCACTGAAGCTTTCTTT,CASSTRQGVGTEAFF
TRBV29-1,TRBJ1-2,.,.,TGCAGCGCGGGAGACTATGGCTACACCTTC,CSAGDYGYTF
TRBV11-3,TRBJ2-2,.,.,TGTGCCAGCAGCTCCCTGACAGGAATGAACACCGGGGAGCTGTTTTTT,CASSSLTGMNTGELFF
TRBV6-1,TRBJ1-2,TRBD1,.,TGTGCCAGCAGCGACGGGACAGGGGATAGCTATGGCTACACCTTC,CASSDGTGDSYGYTF
TRBV10-3,TRBJ2-3,.,.,TGTGCCATCAGTGATCCCGGGAGACCAGATACGCAGTATTTT,CAISDPGRPDTQYF
TRBV9,TRBJ2-6,TRBD2,.,TGTGCCACAGCGGGGCTCTCTGGGGCCAACGTCCTGACTTTC,CATAGLSGANVLTF
TRBV5-1,TRBJ1-1,.,few,TGCGCCAGCAGCTTGGGGCCGAGACATCCAGAAGCTTTCTTT,CASSLGPRHPEAFF
TRBV5-1,TRBJ2-3,TRBD1,.,TGCGCCAGCAGCGGACAGGGAGACACAGATACGCAGTATTTT,CASSGQGDTDTQYF
TRBV7-3,TRBJ2-2,.,once,TGTGCCAGCAGCTTAATAATCGGCACCGGGGAGCTGTTTTTT,CASSLIIGTGELFF
TRBV5-8,TRBJ2-1,TRBD2,.,TGTGCCAATCAGCGGGGGGCCAGCTCCTACAATGAGCAGTTCTTC,CANQRGASSYNEQFF
TRBV6-6,TRBJ1-6,TRBD1,.,TGTGCCAGCAGTGGCCCCGGGACAGGGCACTCACCCCTCCACTTT,CASSGPGTGHSPLHF
TRBV5-1,TRBJ1-2,.,.,TGCGCCAGCAGCTTGGAGGGGCAGAGCTATGGCTACACCTTC,CASSLEGQSYGYTF
TRBV6-5,TRBJ2-1,TRBD1,.,TGTGCCAGCAGTTACCAGACAGGGGGGGGTTACAATGAGCAGTTCTTC,CASSYQTGGGYNEQFF
TRBV19,TRBJ1-2,.,.,TGTGCCTCAAGCCCCTTTGGACGTCCAGGAGGCGGCGGCTATGGCTACACCTTC,CASSPFGRPGGGGYGYTF
TRBV7-9,TRBJ1-2,.,.,TGTGCCAGCAGCTTGGCCTTCCCCTCATACTATGGCTACACCTTC,CASSLAFPSYYGYTF
TRBV18,TRBJ2-6,.,.,TGTGCCAGCTCACCACCCCTAAACTCTGGGGCCAACGTCCTGACTTTC,CASSPPLNSGANVLTF
TRBV7-2,TRBJ2-6,.,.,TGTGCCAGCACCAGACAAGGGGCCCTACTCTCTGGGGCCAACGTCCTGACTTTC,CASTRQGALLSGANVLTF
TRBV6-5,TRBJ1-5,.,.,TGTGCCAGCAGTTTCAATAGCAATCAGCCCCAGCATTTT,CASSFNSNQPQHF
TRBV18,TRBJ2-5,.,.,TGTGCCAGCTCACCACGGTCCGACGGGGAGACCCAGTACTTC,CASSPRSDGETQYF
TRBV7-3,TRBJ2-3,.,.,TGTGCCAGCAGGCGGACTAGCACAGATACGCAGTATTTT,CASRRTSTDTQYF
TRBV5-1,TRBJ2-7,TRBD1,.,TGCGCCAGCAGCTTCCCAACAGGGGGCAGCGAGCAGTACTTC,CASSFPTGGSEQYF
TRBV7-6,TRBJ2-2,TRBD1,.,TGTGCCAGCAGCTCGTGGACAGGGAACTTAACTGGGGAGCTGTTTTTT,CASSSWTGNLTGELFF